Shown below are 4 T cell receptor beta chains from a single sample sequenced in a study of CD8 T cells in Susac syndrome. With random hexamers, reverse transcription was performed on 0.5 to 1 ug of RNA. MiXCR, applied by TCRdb to the immunoSEQ multiplex PCR reads, yields one record per CDR3 protein. Of 180,000 or so distinct CDR3 sequences listed, over 85% are singletons. The sequencing input was CD4+ T cells from PBMCs. Receptor source: a human donor in good health.

This chain joins TRBV20-1 and TRBJ1-2, with TRBD1 as a possible D gene (6 bases). This CDR3 contains 12 residues. Germline V CDR1 and CDR2: DFQATT, SNEGSKA (reference sequence). The ends were cut back, 2 bases at V and 3 bases at J, with 7 bases in the middle. Here the CDR3 reads CSARYRDYGYTF. DNA of the CDR3: TGCAGTGCTAGATACAGGGACTATGGCTACACCTTC.

The chain joins TRBV4-1 to TRBJ2-7; maybe TRBD1 (8 bases). Germline CDR1 MGHRA, CDR2 YSYEKL. Trimming shortened V by 3 bases and J by 3 bases, and 15 bases separated the two germline ends. The CDR3 is 15 amino acids. The CDR3 spells CASSQTGEGHYEQYF. The DNA of the CDR3 is TGCGCCAGCAGCCAGACAGGGGAGGGTCACTACGAGCAGTACTTC.

This CDR3 reads CASGRGRNSPLHF. The CDR3 DNA is TGTGCCAGCGGGCGCGGACGTAATTCACCCCTCCACTTT. The chain links TRBV6-5 to TRBJ1-6; D remains ambiguous. Germline lookup yields CDR1 MNHEY and CDR2 SVGAGI. The CDR3 is 13 residues long. The V gene lost 8 bases and the J gene lost 6 bases, with 11 bases spanning the gap.

This rearrangement joins TRBV29-1 to TRBJ1-1; D ambiguous. Per the germline V gene, CDR1 is SQVTM and CDR2 is ANQGSEA. The CDR3 consists of 12 residues. Trimming took 3 bases from V and 4 from J, leaving 9 bases between them. DNA of the CDR3: TGCAGCGTTGACACTGTCTCCACTGAAGCTTTCTTT. Its protein is CSVDTVSTEAFF.